These 23 T cell receptor beta chains were all obtained from the same sample, sequenced in a study of metastatic and nonmetastatic thyroid tumors. Thyroid surgery was preceded by no treatment in any patient. TCRdb reanalyzed the PCR reads via MiXCR. The table lists tens of thousands of clones, approximately 13% of them singletons. The sample consisted of tumor tissue. The source of these receptors is a female donor with papillary thyroid cancer or a benign thyroid nodule (not recorded which). Some clones in this sample may be carry-over from other donors' samples.

This chain links TRBV7-3 with TRBJ2-2; perhaps D is TRBD1 or TRBD2 (5 bases each). The CDR3 spans 16 residues. Germline CDR1 reads SGHTA; CDR2 reads FQGTGA. Trimming stripped 2 bases from V and 0 bases from J, with 10 bases between. CDR3 region: CASSLGGHANTGELFF. CDR3 sequence (DNA): TGTGCCAGCAGCTTAGGGGGTCACGCGAACACCGGGGAGCTGTTTTTT.

This clone showed up many times. This chain uses TRBV24-1 with TRBJ1-2; D possibly corresponds to TRBD1 (6 bases). Germline loops: CDR1 KGHDR, CDR2 SFDVKD. Trimming left V 7 bases short and J 4 bases short, with 12 bases between. CDR3 size: 13 residues. The CDR3 loop is CATSRGATYGYTF. CDR3 nucleotides: TGTGCCACCAGCAGGGGAGCCACCTATGGCTACACCTTC.

Many counts were recorded for this clone. The sample holds other DNA sequences that translate to the same CDR3. This chain uses TRBV5-8 with TRBJ1-4, with unresolved D. The CDR3 has 14 amino acids. Germline V CDR1 and CDR2: SGHTS, YDEGEE. V lost 4 bases and J 6 bases, leaving 13 bases between the germline ends. This CDR3 reads CASSLRQAYEKLFF. Written as DNA, the CDR3 is TGTGCCAGCAGCCTCAGACAAGCCTATGAAAAACTGTTTTTT.

The sample holds many counts of this clone. J is TRBJ1-6 and V is TRBV5-5, with D perhaps matching TRBD1 (5 bases). CDR1 and CDR2 (germline): SGHKS, YYEKEE (reference sequence). This CDR3 contains 15 residues. The germline V and J ends were trimmed by 0 bases and 10 bases, with 14 bases remaining between them. In DNA, the CDR3 is TGTGCCAGCAGCTTGGCCCCGGACACCATCTCACCCCTCCACTTT. Encoded protein: CASSLAPDTISPLHF.

Worth noting for this clone: A much larger clone sits a single nucleotide away, making a read error possible. CDR3 sequence reads: CASSSLSGLRYTQYF. The CDR3 DNA reads TGTGCCAGCAGCAGTTTATCCGGGTTAAGGTATACGCAGTATTTT. The rearrangement uses TRBV27 and TRBJ2-3, with unresolved D. V was pared by 6 bases and J by 7 bases, with 20 bases between. CDR1 is MNHEY and CDR2 is SMNVEV in the germline V gene (reference sequence). This CDR3 has 15 amino acids.

At least ten counts were recorded for this clone. V gene TRBV3-1 combines with J gene TRBJ2-6; possible D gene TRBD2, 6 bases. From germline, CDR1 is LGHDT and CDR2 YNNKEL (reference sequence). V shed 8 bases and J shed 0 bases, with 8 bases lying between them. The CDR3 loop spans 14 amino acids. CDR3 DNA: TGTGCCAGCCGGGGAGGCTCTGGGGCCAACGTCCTGACTTTC. It codes for CASRGGSGANVLTF.

This clone was counted many times. The chain has TRBV10-2 and TRBJ1-1; weak D call: TRBD1 (5 bases). This CDR3 spans 13 amino acids. V lost 2 bases, J lost 4 bases, and 8 bases lay in between. Germline-derived CDR1 and CDR2 are WSHSY and SAAADI. The CDR3 sequence is CASSETGPTEAFF. DNA for the CDR3: TGCGCCAGCAGTGAGACAGGCCCCACTGAAGCTTTCTTT.

The sample holds many counts of this clone. The chain joins TRBV28 to TRBJ2-3, with D unclear. Trimming left V 5 bases short and J 4 bases short, with 28 bases between. The length of the CDR3 is 19 residues. Germline CDR1 is MDHEN and CDR2 is SYDVKM. This chain's CDR3 is CASSPKPPLGGILPDTQYF. The CDR3, as DNA: TGTGCCAGCAGTCCCAAACCTCCCCTCGGTGGGATTTTGCCAGATACGCAGTATTTT.

This clone was observed a handful of times. Just one base apart from a much larger clone, this may be a read error. The rearrangement uses TRBV25-1 and TRBJ1-1; D remains unclear. The CDR3 consists of 12 residues. Germline lookup yields CDR1 MGHDK and CDR2 SYGVNS. V shed 3 bases and J shed 11 bases, with 13 bases lying between them. CDR3 DNA: TGTGCCAGCAGTGACAGGAGGTGGTGGGCTTTCTTT. Protein sequence: CASSDRRWWAFF.

This clone was seen at least ten times. The sample has other DNA sequences that encode this CDR3 too. The chain couples TRBV6-1 to TRBJ2-3; D not certain. Germline CDR1 MNHNS, CDR2 SASEGT. The CDR3 has 15 amino acids. Trimming shortened V by 3 bases and J by 0 bases, and 10 bases separated the two germline ends. This CDR3 reads CASSDSQRSTDTQYF. CDR3 sequence (DNA): TGTGCCAGCAGTGATTCGCAGAGAAGCACAGATACGCAGTATTTT.

A few counts support this clone. A much larger clone is a single base away; this may be a read error. This CDR3 is also generated by other DNA sequences in the sample. The V and J genes are TRBV20-1 and TRBJ1-4; D unclear. This CDR3 has 14 amino acids. Trimming pared 0 bases from V and 4 bases from J, leaving 9 bases between. Germline-derived CDR1 and CDR2 are DFQATT and SNEGSKA (reference sequence). This CDR3 is CSAREGGVNEKLFF. The DNA of the CDR3 is TGCAGTGCTAGAGAGGGTGGGGTTAATGAAAAACTGTTTTTT.

This clone was observed at least ten times. V is TRBV19 and J is TRBJ2-7; either TRBD1 or TRBD2 may supply D (6 bases each). Germline V gives CDR1 LNHDA, CDR2 SQIVND (reference sequence). The CDR3 has 14 amino acids. V lost 3 bases and J lost 7, with 16 bases in between. This chain's CDR3 is CASSIGPGEVEQYF. CDR3 nucleotide sequence: TGTGCCAGTAGTATCGGTCCAGGGGAGGTGGAGCAGTACTTC.

This clone was seen at least ten times. This rearrangement joins TRBV6-5 to TRBJ1-2; perhaps TRBD1 as D (5 bases). Germline V gene lookup returns CDR1 MNHEY and CDR2 SVGAGI. The CDR3 is 16 amino acids. Trimming left V 0 bases short and J 3 bases short, with 14 bases between. CDR3 coding DNA: TGTGCCAGCAGTTACTCGACCAGGGAACTTGACTATGGCTACACCTTC. This translates into CASSYSTRELDYGYTF.

This clone was found many times. The chain has TRBV15 and TRBJ2-1, with D tentatively TRBD1 (6 bases). Trimming removed 0 bases at V and 2 bases at J, with 11 bases between. This CDR3 has 16 residues. From germline, CDR1 is LNHNV and CDR2 YYDKDF (reference sequence). This CDR3 is CATSRDRGLTYNEQFF. For the CDR3, the DNA is TGTGCCACCAGCAGAGATAGGGGGTTGACCTACAATGAGCAGTTCTTC.

This clone has ten or more counts. V gene TRBV20-1 combines with J gene TRBJ2-3; 9 bases match TRBD1. From germline, CDR1 is DFQATT and CDR2 SNEGSKA (reference sequence). With V trimmed by 5 bases and J by 0 bases, 6 bases remained unmatched. CDR3 size: 15 residues. CDR3 region: CSASAGTGSTDTQYF. The DNA of the CDR3 is TGCAGTGCTTCCGCCGGGACAGGGAGCACAGATACGCAGTATTTT.

In this sample, this clone turned up many times. This sequence joins TRBV20-1 and TRBJ1-3, with D uncertain. The length of the CDR3 is 12 residues. The germline V gene encodes CDR1 DFQATT and CDR2 SNEGSKA (reference sequence). The V and J ends lost 3 bases and 2 bases respectively, with 5 bases between them. CDR3 nucleotide sequence: TGCAGTGCTAGGATTACTGGAAACACCATATATTTT. Translated, it gives CSARITGNTIYF.

About this clone: Since a much larger clone is just one base distant, this may be a read error. The chain couples TRBV12-3 or TRBV12-4 to TRBJ1-2, with D unclear. This CDR3 spans 16 amino acids. Deletions cut 3 bases from V and 2 bases from J, with 16 bases between. CDR3 region: CASSFPQGMGNYGYTF. The CDR3 DNA reads as TGTGCCAGCAGTTTTCCCCAAGGCATGGGGAACTATGGCTACACCTTC.

At least ten counts were recorded for this clone. The chain employs TRBV5-1 and TRBJ2-7; D is possibly TRBD1 (5 bases). The CDR3 consists of 14 residues. V lost 5 bases and J 2 bases, leaving 14 bases between the germline ends. In germline, CDR1 is SGHRS, CDR2 YFSETQ. The CDR3 DNA reads as TGCGCCAGCAGGTTACAGGTTTCCCCCTACGAGCAGTACTTC. Protein sequence: CASRLQVSPYEQYF. Drawing the rest from reference TRBV5-1 and TRBJ2-7, the complete variable domain is KAGVTQTPRYLIKTRGQQVTLSCSPISGHRSVSWYQQTPGQGLQFLFEYFSETQRNKGNFPGRFSGRQFSNSRSEMNVSTLELGDSALYLCASRLQVSPYEQYFGPGTRLTVT.

There are many counts of this clone. The chain links TRBV28 to TRBJ1-4; 7 bases line up with TRBD1. CDR1 MDHEN and CDR2 SYDVKM come from the germline V gene. V lost 2 bases to trimming and J lost 10 bases; unmatched junction nucleotides: 13. The CDR3 runs 16 residues. The CDR3 loop reads CASSLGSGRWDRKLFF. CDR3 DNA: TGTGCCAGCAGTTTAGGATCGGGCCGGTGGGACAGAAAACTGTTTTTT.

This clone came up many times. CDR3 region: CASSTDKSNYGYTF. In DNA, the CDR3 is TGTGCCAGCAGTACCGACAAGTCAAACTATGGCTACACCTTC. The genes are TRBV6-1 and TRBJ1-2; D gene ambiguous. Trimming cost V 5 bases and J 2 bases, with 12 bases left between them. Germline CDR1 reads MNHNS; CDR2 reads SASEGT. The CDR3 is 14 residues long.

This chain joins TRBV6-5 and TRBJ1-5; D possibly corresponds to TRBD1 (5 bases). V lost 0 bases and J lost 6, with 6 bases in between. The germline V gene has CDR1 MNHEY and CDR2 SVGAGI. The CDR3 runs to 13 residues. In DNA, the CDR3 is TGTGCCAGCAGTTACTCCAGGGCTCAGCCCCAGCATTTT. Translated: CASSYSRAQPQHF.

Ten or more counts support this clone. This chain uses TRBV28 with TRBJ1-6; D uncertain. Germline CDR1 MDHEN, CDR2 SYDVKM. The CDR3 spans 17 residues. Trimming pared 6 bases from V and 0 bases from J, leaving 15 bases between. The CDR3 coding sequence is TGTGCCAGCAGGGCCTCGGGCAGATTCTCCTATAATTCACCCCTCCACTTT. Protein sequence: CASRASGRFSYNSPLHF.

In this sample, this clone turned up many times. The chain carries TRBV29-1 and TRBJ1-2, with D hard to call. The germline V and J ends were trimmed by 4 bases and 6 bases, with 12 bases remaining between them. Germline V gives CDR1 SQVTM, CDR2 ANQGSEA. The CDR3 has 12 residues. CDR3 region: CSVGRGVHGYTF. The DNA of the CDR3 is TGCAGCGTTGGCCGCGGTGTCCATGGCTACACCTTC.